Listed here is a single T cell receptor (beta chain). The specificity of this receptor is unknown. Qualities for individual bases were not recorded, and no much larger clone is one base off. At the DNA level, this CDR3 is encoded by other sequences in the same sample as well. The data derive from a study of Ad26.COV2.S vaccination and SARS-CoV-2 variants listed by TCRdb under 2021. Context from the whole study: Vaccine-arm donors came from COV1001, a multicentre, randomized, double-blind, placebo-controlled phase I-IIa trial of Ad26.COV2.S in healthy adults. Ad26.COV2.S was administered intramuscularly at a dose of 5x10^10 or 1x10^11 viral particles, either as one shot or as two shots given 56 days apart. Sequencing of the TCRbeta repertoire served to evaluate the specificity and breadth of SARS-CoV-2-reactive T cell receptors following Ad26.COV2.S vaccination. A total of 32 samples were included in the TCR-sequenced set, comprising some 20 Ad26.COV2.S vaccine recipients, 5 placebo recipients and 8 SARS-CoV-2 convalescent individuals. Participants in the trial were split at random into five groups of five each, receiving low-dose or high-dose Ad26.COV2.S once or twice, or else placebo on both occasions. Throughout the experiments and outcome assessment, investigators stayed blinded to trial group allocation. Beyond this particular receptor, the publication reports: The study was not powered for comparison of responses between vaccine doses or regimens. After vaccination, spike-specific CD8+ and CD4+ T cell responses were reported to show substantial breadth. Comparable non-spike TCR breadth was observed between vaccine and placebo recipients, consistent with only spike being contained in the vaccine. According to the authors, total T cell responses may have been underestimated by the TCR breadth and depth analyses. Compared with placebo recipients, Ad26.COV2.S recipients showed higher spike-specific TCR breadth (P = 0.0014).

TCRbeta CDR3 regions were sequenced with the immunoSEQ Assay. After extraction, genomic DNA underwent amplification by bias-controlled multiplex PCR, followed by high-throughput sequencing. As for the authors' bioinformatics: To quantify the absolute abundance of every unique TCRbeta CDR3 region, sequences were collapsed and filtered. T cell fraction was estimated by normalizing TCRbeta template counts to usable DNA, which was measured by amplifying reference genes present in all nucleated cells. Repertoire TCRs were annotated as SARS-CoV-2-specific by exact matching of V gene, CDR3 amino acid sequence and J gene to a known reactive TCR set. The reference SARS-CoV-2 TCR set was derived from MIRA and filtered for enrichment in COVID-19-positive ImmuneCODE repertoires, a step that removed public or cross-reactive TCRs. Using the MIRA antigens, annotated TCRs were further analysed by specific ORF or by position within an ORF. Breadth was defined as annotated unique rearrangements over total unique productive rearrangements; depth was the summed frequency of those rearrangements. TCR breadth was compared between groups using two-sided Wilcoxon rank-sum tests. TCRdb took this table from immuneACCESS and kept in-frame rearrangements with V and J called. Such tables lack part of the clones; where checked against another copy, unresolved V genes explain under half of the gap, and the rest is unexplained. V and J calls and clone size are given by that table; D and trimming were obtained from the DNA. A total of about 400,000 clones appear in this sample, around 89% of them only once. The top ten clones comprise around 2% of the sample.

Clipping removes 0 bases from V and 1 base from J, with 1 as the unmatched junction base count. Looking up the germline V gene yields CDR1 SGHRS and CDR2 YFSETQ. The CDR3 runs 16 amino acids, cysteine and phenylalanine included. CDR3 DNA only is kept here, 48 bases in frame from base 1. In light of the paper, this sample's treatment or condition label describes: some 20 received Ad26.COV2.S at low or high dose, single or two shots; 5 received placebo; per-sample allocation not given. Repertoires of vaccine and placebo recipients were sequenced from samples taken on day 63 after the first injection. Between 29 July and 7 August 2020, Cohort 1b enrolled about two dozen adults aged 18-55 years at one site in Boston, USA. Ad26.COV2.S was a replication-incompetent adenovirus type 26 vector expressing a prefusion-stabilized SARS-CoV-2 spike protein from the original Wuhan strain.

The sequencing here drew on peripheral blood, taken in a trial of Ad26.COV2.S vaccine versus placebo. The rearrangement joined TRBV5-1 to TRBJ1-3; 10 central nucleotides agree with TRBD1. The sequence was collected from a person between 18 and 59 years old who received the Ad26.COV2.S COVID-19 vaccine or a placebo. The CDR3 has the sequence CASSLGQGASGNTIYF. The bases read TGCGCCAGCAGCTTGGGACAGGGGGCTTCTGGAAACACCATATATTTT.